The 14 T cell receptor beta chains listed next were all sequenced from one sample in a study of blood T cell repertoires in COVID-19 (dated by TCRdb to 2018 to 2020). To prepare the library, the immunoSEQ multiplex PCR assay was applied. Drawn from immuneACCESS, this table holds only the in-frame rearrangements with V and J called that TCRdb kept. Clones are partly lost; checked studies trace under half to an unresolved V gene and leave the rest unexplained. The sample table records tens of thousands of clones; 70% to 80% of these occur just once. Roughly a quarter of the sample is taken by the ten largest. Input material: peripheral blood. The receptors here all came from a human donor in a cohort sampled during active COVID-19.

This clone was seen more than once but under ten times. The chain recombines TRBV30 with TRBJ2-2; D may be TRBD1 (6 bases). Germline-derived CDR1 and CDR2 are GTSNPN and SVGIG (reference sequence). The CDR3 sequence is 13 residues long. V was pared by 2 bases and J by 6 bases, with 10 bases between. The DNA of the CDR3 is TGTGCCTGGAGTAGGGGGTCGGCCGGGGAGCTGTTTTTT. As protein: CAWSRGSAGELFF. Variable domain in full (rest from reference TRBV30 and TRBJ2-2): SQTIHQWPATLVQPVGSPLSLECTVEGTSNPNLYWYRQAAGRGLQLLFYSVGIGQISSEVPQNLSASRPQDRQFILSSKKLLLSDSGFYLCAWSRGSAGELFFGEGSRLTVL.

The genes are TRBV5-6 and TRBJ1-2, with TRBD1 matching over 9 bases. J was trimmed by 8 bases and V by 7 bases; bases with no gene match: 18. From germline, CDR1 is SGHDT and CDR2 YYEEEE. The CDR3 totals 16 residues. The CDR3 sequence is CASSSVAGQGRWGYTF. CDR3 DNA sequence: TGTGCCAGCTCCTCGGTCGCGGGACAGGGTCGGTGGGGCTACACCTTC.

This sequence joins TRBV19 and TRBJ2-5, with 7 nucleotides matching TRBD1. Germline V gene data show CDR1 as LNHDA and CDR2 as SQIVND (reference sequence). The junction had 13 bases not matched to a gene; V was cut back by 5 bases and J by 4 bases. The CDR3 length is 16 residues. The CDR3 loop is CASSSPGTESRETQYF. CDR3 bases: TGTGCCAGTAGTTCTCCCGGGACAGAATCCCGAGAGACCCAGTACTTC.

In its sample, this clone was seen a few times. The rearrangement joins TRBV6-6 to TRBJ2-4, with 8 positions matching TRBD2. The CDR3 runs 16 residues. V lost 6 bases to trimming and J lost 4 bases; unmatched junction nucleotides: 11. Germline lookup yields CDR1 MNHNY and CDR2 SVGAGI (reference sequence). This CDR3 reads CASSPGGDGWKNIQYF. In nucleotides, the CDR3 is TGTGCCAGCAGCCCCGGGGGGGATGGGTGGAAAAACATTCAGTACTTC.

This clone was seen a handful of times. The chain joins TRBV7-2 to TRBJ2-3; 10 positions match TRBD2. Germline V gene lookup returns CDR1 SGHTA and CDR2 FQGNSA. The length of the CDR3 is 17 residues. With V trimmed by 2 bases and J by 1 base, 6 bases remained unmatched. The CDR3 nucleotides are TGTGCCAGCAGCTTAACTAGCGGGGTGGTGGGCACAGATACGCAGTATTTT. It specifies CASSLTSGVVGTDTQYF.

This clone was detected only a few times. This sequence joins TRBV19 and TRBJ2-5, with 8 bases lining up with TRBD2. V was pared by 0 bases and J by 4 bases, with 7 bases of the junction left unmatched. The germline gives CDR1 LNHDA, CDR2 SQIVND (reference sequence). CDR3 size: 16 residues. CDR3 DNA sequence: TGTGCCAGTAGTATAGAGATGGCGGGGGGAGGAGAGACCCAGTACTTC. This translates into CASSIEMAGGGETQYF.

This clone is deemed medium-sized. The chain couples TRBV20-1 to TRBJ2-7; no reliable D call. Trimming removed 4 bases from V and 1 base from J, with 14 bases in between. Germline CDR1 is DFQATT and CDR2 is SNEGSKA (reference sequence). The CDR3 loop spans 14 amino acids. DNA for the CDR3: TGCAGTGCTATTGATATAGCAAATTCCTACGAGCAGTACTTC. Its translation: CSAIDIANSYEQYF.

V gene TRBV19 combines with J gene TRBJ2-1; the D gene is possibly TRBD2 (5 bases). V was cut by 5 bases and J by 0 bases, with 8 bases left in between. Germline CDR1 LNHDA, CDR2 SQIVND (reference sequence). The CDR3 loop spans 14 amino acids. The CDR3 spells CASSVGSSYNEQFF. The CDR3 region has the DNA TGTGCCAGTAGTGTAGGGAGCTCCTACAATGAGCAGTTCTTC.

J is TRBJ2-1 and V is TRBV4-3; tentatively, D is TRBD2 (5 bases). Germline assignment: CDR1 LGHNA and CDR2 YSLEER. The CDR3 spans 14 residues. V was cut by 2 bases and J by 8 bases, with 13 bases left in between. DNA for the CDR3: TGCGCCAGCAGCCAACACTTAGCGAGTCATGAGCAGTTCTTC. Protein sequence: CASSQHLASHEQFF.

This clone has a handful of counts. The CDR3 loop is CASSFSLTEHITEAFF. The DNA of the CDR3 is TGTGCCAGCAGTTTCTCCCTTACAGAACACATAACTGAAGCTTTCTTT. This chain uses TRBV27 with TRBJ1-1; D is undetermined. Germline lookup yields CDR1 MNHEY and CDR2 SMNVEV (reference sequence). CDR3 length: 16 residues. The ends were cut back, 3 bases at V and 5 bases at J, with 19 bases in the middle.

The chain has TRBV19 and TRBJ1-2; TRBD1 aligns across 8 bases. This CDR3 comprises 13 residues. Germline CDR1 and CDR2: LNHDA and SQIVND (reference sequence). V dropped 5 bases and J dropped 7; count of bases not matched to a gene: 6. The CDR3 is CASSGAGGGGYTF. The CDR3 nucleotides are TGTGCCAGTAGTGGCGCAGGGGGCGGTGGCTACACCTTC.

This chain uses TRBV5-1 with TRBJ2-7; 9 bases align to TRBD1. Trimming removed 0 bases from V and 5 bases from J; junction bases left unmatched: 6. This CDR3 spans 15 amino acids. CDR1 is SGHRS and CDR2 is YFSETQ in the germline V gene. The CDR3 protein is CASSLGQGVPDEQYF. CDR3 nucleotide sequence: TGCGCCAGCAGCTTGGGACAGGGGGTGCCCGACGAGCAGTACTTC. The entire variable domain, with the rest obtained from reference TRBV5-1 and TRBJ2-7, is as follows: KAGVTQTPRYLIKTRGQQVTLSCSPISGHRSVSWYQQTPGQGLQFLFEYFSETQRNKGNFPGRFSGRQFSNSRSEMNVSTLELGDSALYLCASSLGQGVPDEQYFGPGTRLTVT.

The genes are TRBV28 and TRBJ1-1; tentative D call: TRBD1 (6 bases). Per the germline V gene, CDR1 is MDHEN and CDR2 is SYDVKM. The CDR3 has 15 residues. V lost 1 base, J lost 1 base, and 10 bases lay in between. Here the CDR3 reads CASSLSVGQNTEAFF. CDR3 coding DNA: TGTGCCAGCAGTTTATCAGTGGGACAGAACACTGAAGCTTTCTTT. The full variable domain, with the rest looked up from reference TRBV28 and TRBJ1-1, is DVKVTQSSRYLVKRTGEKVFLECVQDMDHENMFWYRQDPGLGLRLIYFSYDVKMKEKGDIPEGYSVSREKKERFSLILESASTNQTSMYLCASSLSVGQNTEAFFGQGTRLTVV.

The rearrangement uses TRBV12-3 or TRBV12-4 and TRBJ2-1; 8 bases are shared with TRBD2. This CDR3 contains 13 residues. V was pared by 6 bases and J by 5 bases, with 3 bases of the junction left unmatched. This CDR3 is CASRLAADNEQFF. CDR3 in DNA: TGTGCCAGCAGACTAGCGGCTGACAATGAGCAGTTCTTC.